The 30 T cell receptor beta chains listed next were all sequenced from one sample in a study of CXCR3-negative and CXCR3-positive naive CD8 T cells (dated by TCRdb to the late 2010s). Paper-wide results and their limitations: Compared with CXCR3-negative naive cells, CXCR3-positive naive cells had TRB CDR3s with higher hydrophobicity (lower Kidera factor 4), lower energy, and higher strength and volume indices.

Their antigens remain unidentified. Sequencing instrument: NextSeq 550. The Human TCR Profiling Kit (MiLaboratory) was used to prepare UMI-labeled 5' RACE TRB cDNA libraries. The reads were reprocessed in TCRdb, with one entry per CDR3 protein sequence and no accompanying DNA. The sample's table lists a count of about 89,000 distinct CDR3 sequences. In total, the top ten clones hold 0.5% to 0.6% of the sample. Sample: naive CXCR3+ CD8+ T cells from blood. This specimen's cell subset or site label, per the study, means: CD45RO-CCR7+CD27+CD95- naive CD8+ T cells expressing CXCR3 (TNR3+). These receptors were obtained from a human donor in good health. Some clones in this sample may be carry-over from other donors' samples.

V is TRBV7-8 and J is TRBJ2-7; there is no DNA to check the TCRdb D call of TRBD2. This CDR3 region has 14 residues. CDR1 is SGHVS, CDR2 FQNEAQ, per germline. This chain's CDR3 is CASSLEPSAYEQYF.

The chain recombines TRBV7-3 with TRBJ2-3. This CDR3 contains 15 residues. CDR1 is SGHTA, CDR2 FQGTGA, per germline. This chain's CDR3 is CASSLSDSNTDTQYF. The full variable domain, with the rest looked up from reference TRBV7-3 and TRBJ2-3, is GAGVSQTPSNKVTEKGKYVELRCDPISGHTALYWYRQSLGQGPEFLIYFQGTGAADDSGLPNDRFFAVRPEGSVSTLKIQRTERGDSAVYLCASSLSDSNTDTQYFGPGTRLTVL.

The gene calls are TRBV20-1 and TRBJ2-2; there is no DNA to check the TCRdb D call of TRBD1. Germline loops: CDR1 DFQATT, CDR2 SNEGSKA (reference sequence). CDR3 size: 17 residues. The CDR3 here is CSAFTTGTGVVTGELFF.

The genes are TRBV20-1 and TRBJ2-7; checking the TCRdb D call of TRBD1 is not possible without DNA. Germline CDR1 is DFQATT and CDR2 is SNEGSKA (reference sequence). The CDR3 length is 14 residues. The chain's CDR3 is CSARRPYGPYEQYF.

The chain combines TRBV6-5 with TRBJ2-7; TCRdb lists TRBD2, though no DNA is available to test this call. The germline V gene encodes CDR1 MNHEY and CDR2 SVGAGI. CDR3 size: 14 residues. This chain's CDR3 is CASSPRQTTYEQYF.

V usage is TRBV6-6 and J usage is TRBJ2-7; TCRdb gives TRBD1 as the D gene, but with no DNA this cannot be confirmed. CDR3 length: 15 amino acids. Germline V gene sequence: CDR1 MNHNY, CDR2 SVGAGI (reference sequence). The CDR3 sequence: CASSYSGQGRYEQYF.

The chain carries TRBV19 and TRBJ2-5; the D gene TCRdb calls, TRBD1, cannot be checked with no DNA. From germline, CDR1 is LNHDA and CDR2 SQIVND (reference sequence). The CDR3 sequence is 13 residues long. The CDR3 sequence is CASSGTGQETQYF.

The CDR3 protein is CASSSGRGDTQYF. The V and J genes are TRBV7-6 and TRBJ2-3; TCRdb reports TRBD1, a call that lacks DNA to check it against. This CDR3 has 13 residues. The germline V gene encodes CDR1 SGHVS and CDR2 FNYEAQ.

This chain connects TRBV19 to TRBJ2-7; TCRdb's assignment of TRBD1 cannot be checked, as there is no DNA. The CDR3 covers 12 residues. Germline V gene sequence: CDR1 LNHDA, CDR2 SQIVND (reference sequence). The CDR3 loop reads CASSISGDEQYF.

The V call is TRBV2, the J call TRBJ2-1; without DNA, the TCRdb call of TRBD2 cannot be checked. This CDR3 is built from 11 residues. Germline V gene data show CDR1 as SNHLY and CDR2 as FYNNEI. The CDR3 protein is CASGSSVEQFF. Based on the CDR3 plus reference TRBV2 and TRBJ2-1, the full variable domain is EPEVTQTPSHQVTQMGQEVILRCVPISNHLYFYWYRQILGQKVEFLVSFYNNEISEKSEIFDDQFSVERPDGSNFTLKIRSTKLEDSAMYFCASGSSVEQFFGPGTRLTVL.

CDR3 residues: CSADWGAETQYF. This rearrangement joins TRBV29-1 to TRBJ2-5; as DNA is missing, the TRBD1 call by TCRdb cannot be tested. From germline, CDR1 is SQVTM and CDR2 ANQGSEA. The CDR3 is 12 amino acids. Complete variable domain (other parts from reference TRBV29-1 and TRBJ2-5): SAVISQKPSRDICQRGTSLTIQCQVDSQVTMMFWYRQQPGQSLTLIATANQGSEATYESGFVIDKFPISRPNLTFSTLTVSNMSPEDSSIYLCSADWGAETQYFGPGTRLLVL.

V usage is TRBV5-1 and J usage is TRBJ2-1; absent DNA, TCRdb's TRBD1 call cannot be checked. The CDR3 is made up of 14 amino acids. Germline V gene data show CDR1 as SGHRS and CDR2 as YFSETQ. The CDR3 sequence is CASRWTAEYNEQFF.

The chain's CDR3 is CASSMGTGSTDTQYF. This chain uses TRBV5-6 with TRBJ2-3. The CDR3 has 15 amino acids. Per the germline V gene, CDR1 is SGHDT and CDR2 is YYEEEE.

The gene calls are TRBV5-6 and TRBJ2-5; TCRdb's D call, TRBD1, is unchecked because there is no DNA. The V gene's germline CDR1 is SGHDT and CDR2 YYEEEE. CDR3 size: 15 residues. The CDR3 loop reads CASSLGGGNQETQYF.

This chain joins TRBV4-1 and TRBJ2-7. The CDR3 covers 11 residues. Germline CDR1 and CDR2: MGHRA and YSYEKL. CDR3 loop: CASWGRGEQYF.

The chain is built from TRBV5-1 and TRBJ2-5; TCRdb selects TRBD1, and the lack of DNA leaves this call unchecked. The V gene's germline CDR1 is SGHRS and CDR2 YFSETQ. This CDR3 is built from 14 residues. The CDR3 is CASSWTGGEETQYF.

The chain carries TRBV12-3 or TRBV12-4 and TRBJ2-3; TCRdb's D gene call, TRBD1, goes unchecked for lack of DNA. This CDR3 has 18 amino acids. The CDR3 spells CASSPPRERYSDTDTQYF.

CDR3 residues: CASSRSWRLEGAGELFF. V and J are TRBV14 and TRBJ2-2; TCRdb calls TRBD1, which cannot be checked without DNA. The germline gives CDR1 SGHDN, CDR2 FVKESK. There are 17 residues in the CDR3.

The V gene is TRBV7-2, the J gene TRBJ2-2; TCRdb lists TRBD1, though no DNA is available to test this call. CDR3 length: 20 amino acids. CDR1 and CDR2 (germline): SGHTA, FQGNSA. The CDR3 loop reads CASSLLAGGGSSVSYGELFF. Combining the CDR3 with reference TRBV7-2 and TRBJ2-2 gives the whole variable domain GAGVSQSPSNKVTEKGKDVELRCDPISGHTALYWYRQSLGQGLEFLIYFQGNSAPDKSGLPSDRFSAERTGGSVSTLTIQRTQQEDSAVYLCASSLLAGGGSSVSYGELFFGEGSRLTVL.

The V call is TRBV4-3, the J call TRBJ2-7; TCRdb outputs TRBD2, but without DNA this stays unchecked. The CDR3 covers 15 residues. Germline values: CDR1 LGHNA, CDR2 YSLEER. The CDR3 sequence is CASSHGLAGSYEQYF.

The rearrangement joins TRBV28 to TRBJ2-1; TCRdb gives TRBD1 as the D gene, but with no DNA this cannot be confirmed. This CDR3 contains 14 residues. Germline CDR1 reads MDHEN; CDR2 reads SYDVKM. CDR3 sequence: CASSPKTGWNEQFF.

The gene calls are TRBV4-1 and TRBJ1-6; there is no DNA to check the TCRdb D call of TRBD1. CDR3 length: 18 amino acids. CDR1 is MGHRA and CDR2 is YSYEKL in the germline V gene. CDR3 in amino acids: CASSQAPPGQGFSSPLHF.

This chain links TRBV11-2 with TRBJ1-1. The length of the CDR3 is 14 residues. Germline V CDR1 and CDR2: SGHAT, FQNNGV. The chain's CDR3 is CASSLSPSNTEALF.

V and J are TRBV7-6 and TRBJ2-2. The CDR3 sequence is 13 residues long. Germline loops: CDR1 SGHVS, CDR2 FNYEAQ. The CDR3 sequence is CASSGTDTGELFF.

The V and J genes are TRBV29-1 and TRBJ2-2. CDR1 and CDR2 from the germline V gene are SQVTM and ANQGSEA. The CDR3 consists of 12 residues. CDR3 sequence reads: CSVEYGTGELFF.

The chain has TRBV4-1 and TRBJ2-1; there is no DNA to check the TCRdb D call of TRBD2. Germline V gene lookup returns CDR1 MGHRA and CDR2 YSYEKL. The CDR3 runs to 16 residues. The CDR3 spells CASSQGTLAGHNEQFF.

The V call is TRBV7-2, the J call TRBJ2-3; the TRBD2 assignment by TCRdb is unverifiable without DNA. CDR3 size: 16 residues. Germline V gene data show CDR1 as SGHTA and CDR2 as FQGNSA. This CDR3 is CASSANRASTTDTQYF. Full variable domain (outside the CDR3, taken from reference TRBV7-2 and TRBJ2-3): GAGVSQSPSNKVTEKGKDVELRCDPISGHTALYWYRQSLGQGLEFLIYFQGNSAPDKSGLPSDRFSAERTGGSVSTLTIQRTQQEDSAVYLCASSANRASTTDTQYFGPGTRLTVL.

The chain couples TRBV6-2 or TRBV6-3 to TRBJ2-7; TCRdb calls TRBD2, which cannot be checked without DNA. The CDR3 spans 16 residues. Germline V gene sequence: CDR1 MNHEY, CDR2 SVGEGT. The CDR3 spells CASSSASGGSLYEQYF.

J is TRBJ1-6 and V is TRBV12-3 or TRBV12-4; the TRBD1 assignment by TCRdb is unverifiable without DNA. The CDR3 totals 16 residues. CDR3 protein: CASRESRDRGRSPLHF.

The gene calls are TRBV7-9 and TRBJ2-7; without DNA, the TCRdb call of TRBD2 cannot be checked. CDR1 is SEHNR, CDR2 FQNEAQ, per germline (reference sequence). The CDR3 covers 11 residues. The CDR3 reads CASSSPHEQYF.